This is a list of T cell receptor beta chains from one sample in a study of blood T cell repertoires in COVID-19. Clones were sequenced by immunoSEQ multiplex PCR, and TCRdb holds only the in-frame ones, with some missing. The sample has about 100,000 clones, roughly nine tenths seen once; the top ten hold about 18%. Sequencing was done on a sample of peripheral blood. The receptors derive from a man between 50 and 59 years old with acute or convalescent COVID-19. The CDR3 runs from the conserved cysteine through the conserved F or W. Fields, in order: J gene, clone size, D gene, V gene, CDR3 DNA, CDR3 protein. A D gene is named only where the DNA matches it firmly. Size is stated for part of the rows, as once, few or many counts, or as a class when the clone is expanded.

TRBJ1-1 few - TRBV6-4 TGTGCCAGCAGTGTGAATCTCGGCACTGAAGCTTTCTTT CASSVNLGTEAFF
TRBJ2-1 - TRBD2 TRBV19 TGTGCCAGTAAAACTAGCGGGGGGAGCTCCTACAATGAGCAGTTCTTC CASKTSGGSSYNEQFF
TRBJ2-7 once TRBD1 TRBV27 TGTGCCAGCAGTTACTTACCGGGACAGGGGATGAACTACGAGCAGTACTTC CASSYLPGQGMNYEQYF
TRBJ1-2 - - TRBV6-5 TGTGCCAGCAGACCCGACGGAGATTATGGCTACACCTTC CASRPDGDYGYTF
TRBJ2-2 - - TRBV29-1 TGCAGCGTTGCCTGGACAGCAAACACCGGGGAGCTGTTTTTT CSVAWTANTGELFF
TRBJ2-7 - TRBD1 TRBV5-6 TGTGCCAGCAGCTTGGAAGGGACAGGGTTCTACGAGCAGTACTTC CASSLEGTGFYEQYF
TRBJ1-1 - - TRBV5-1 TGCGCCAGCAGCTTGACAGGGATGACTGAAGCTTTCTTT CASSLTGMTEAFF
TRBJ2-5 - - TRBV14 TGTGCCAGCAGCGGGGGACATTCCTTTAAGACCCAGTACTTC CASSGGHSFKTQYF
TRBJ2-3 - TRBD2 TRBV7-6 TGTGCCAGCAGCTTCCCGGGACTAGCGGGGGGCACGCCTAGCACAGATACGCAGTATTTT CASSFPGLAGGTPSTDTQYF
TRBJ1-1 - - TRBV6-5 TGTGCCAGCAGTTTCACCCCAGGGTACACTGAAGCTTTCTTT CASSFTPGYTEAFF
TRBJ1-6 few - TRBV6-5 TGTGCCAGCAGTTACTCGGGCTCCAACAGCGGGTCACCCCTCCACTTT CASSYSGSNSGSPLHF
TRBJ1-6 - TRBD1 TRBV18 TGTGCCAGCTCACCAGGACAGGGTAATTCACCCCTCCACTTT CASSPGQGNSPLHF
TRBJ2-3 - TRBD2 TRBV7-3 TGTGCCAGCAGCTTAGGTCTAGCGGGGGCGGCAGATACGCAGTATTTT CASSLGLAGAADTQYF
TRBJ2-7 - - TRBV4-1 TGCGCCAGCAGCCACGAGGGAAAGGGATTATACGAGCAGTACTTC CASSHEGKGLYEQYF
TRBJ2-1 once - TRBV19 TGTGCCAGTAGTATGGGAGGTAGCTCCTACAATGAGCAGTTCTTC CASSMGGSSYNEQFF
TRBJ2-5 - - TRBV3-1/TRBV3-2 TGTGCCAGCAGCCCCGCGGGGGCGGGGCCCGGGGAGACCCAGTACTTC CASSPAGAGPGETQYF
TRBJ2-1 - - TRBV7-9 TGTGCCAGCAGCTTAGCAGAGAGCTCCTACAATGAGCAGTTCTTC CASSLAESSYNEQFF
TRBJ2-6 - - TRBV9 TGTGCCAGCAGCGTAGCTTCAGTAATAACCTCTGGGGCCAACGTCCTGACTTTC CASSVASVITSGANVLTF
TRBJ1-1 - - TRBV28 TGTGCCAGCAGTTCGGGGGGGCGAACTGAAGCTTTCTTT CASSSGGRTEAFF
TRBJ1-6 - - TRBV28 TGTGCCAGCAGTTGGGAGGACTCCTATAATTCACCCCTCCACTTT CASSWEDSYNSPLHF
TRBJ2-3 - TRBD2 TRBV2 TGTGCCAGCAGGACGGGACTAGCGGGAGATTCTAGCACAGATACGCAGTATTTT CASRTGLAGDSSTDTQYF
TRBJ1-5 - TRBD1 TRBV6-2/TRBV6-3 TGTGCCAGCAGTCTCAATCGGGACAGCTCGGGTCAGCCCCAGCATTTT CASSLNRDSSGQPQHF
TRBJ1-1 - TRBD1 TRBV5-1 TGCGCCAGCAGCAGGGACGCCGGGACAGGGACTGAAGCTTTCTTT CASSRDAGTGTEAFF
TRBJ1-5 - TRBD1 TRBV6-5 TGTGCCAGCAGTAAGACAGGGGAAGGGCCCCAGCATTTT CASSKTGEGPQHF
TRBJ2-3 - TRBD2 TRBV11-2 TGTGCCAGCAGCTTAAGCTTAGCGGGGGCTAGCACAGATACGCAGTATTTT CASSLSLAGASTDTQYF
TRBJ1-5 - - TRBV30 TGTGCCTGGAGTCAGGGCGGGGATCGGCCCCAGCATTTT CAWSQGGDRPQHF
TRBJ2-5 - - TRBV18 TGTGCCAGCTCACCGATGACAGTGGTGGAGACCCAGTACTTC CASSPMTVVETQYF
TRBJ2-3 - - TRBV5-6 TGTGCCAGCAGCTTGGATCAGTTCACAGATACGCAGTATTTT CASSLDQFTDTQYF
TRBJ2-3 - TRBD1 TRBV7-6 TGTGCCAGCAGCGCATTGACAGGGACGTCGGGGGATACGCAGTATTTT CASSALTGTSGDTQYF
TRBJ1-2 - TRBD1 TRBV19 TGTGCCAGTAGTATTTCGACAGGGGGTAGTGGCTACACCTTC CASSISTGGSGYTF
TRBJ2-2 - TRBD2 TRBV9 TGTGCCAGCAGCGTAGCTAGCGGGGCCACCGGGGAGCTGTTTTTT CASSVASGATGELFF
TRBJ1-1 once - TRBV5-1 TGCGCCAGCAGCTTTTACCCACAGGGCTCGAACACTGAAGCTTTCTTT CASSFYPQGSNTEAFF
TRBJ2-3 - - TRBV7-3 TGTGCCAGCAGCCCAGGACTGTCAATCACAGATACGCAGTATTTT CASSPGLSITDTQYF
TRBJ2-1 - TRBD2 TRBV5-1 TGCGCCAGCAGCTCCCCGGGACTAGCGGGAAGGTCCTACAATGAGCAGTTCTTC CASSSPGLAGRSYNEQFF
TRBJ2-1 - - TRBV7-2 TGTGCCAGCAGCCCGAAAGTTGGTCGGGATGAGCAGTTCTTC CASSPKVGRDEQFF
TRBJ2-6 - - TRBV19 TGTGCCAGTAGTTTTACCACTACTGGGGCCAACGTCCTGACTTTC CASSFTTTGANVLTF
TRBJ2-3 - - TRBV2 TGTGCCACTCACGACAGCCGCACAGATACGCAGTATTTT CATHDSRTDTQYF
TRBJ2-5 once TRBD2 TRBV28 TGTGCCAGCAGTTTATCCGCTAGCGGGGGGGCCAAGACCCAGTACTTC CASSLSASGGAKTQYF
TRBJ1-1 - - TRBV10-1 TGCGCCAGCAGTGACTACCGAGGGCTACGTACTGAAGCTTTCTTT CASSDYRGLRTEAFF
TRBJ2-1 few - TRBV28 TGTGCCAGCAGTACATACTCACAGGACAATGAGCAGTTCTTC CASSTYSQDNEQFF